Ten or more counts support the clone carrying this T cell receptor beta chain. Its antigen is unidentified. Germline loops: CDR1 SNHLY, CDR2 FYNNEI. CDR3 length: 15 residues. The germline V and J ends were trimmed by 7 bases and 0 bases, with 13 bases remaining between them. Hyperthyroidism, newly diagnosed and lasting under 2 months, affected patients aged 18 to 65. Any patient presenting with uncontrolled infection, other autoimmune disease, pregnancy or lactation was left out. The data were taken from a study of T cells in Graves' hyperthyroidism and ophthalmopathy. Amplification yielded TCR beta CDR3 regions, with RNA transcripts as the source. First-round RT-PCR with HTBI primers amplified the TCR CDR3 region. TCRdb reanalysed the multiplex PCR reads using MiXCR and keeps one entry per CDR3 protein. The table records about 760,000 distinct CDR3 sequences, just over 35% of them present only once.

Whole-study findings and limits: Before onset, ophthalmopathy was predicted by the model a median roughly 6.8 months earlier.

The rearrangement uses TRBV2 and TRBJ1-5; D is ambiguous. Sequenced sample: blood. The clonotype originates from a woman aged 40 to 49 with Graves' hyperthyroidism. The DNA of the CDR3 is TGTGCCAGCACCCGGAGCTCTTTTAGCAATCAGCCCCAGCATTTT. Protein: CASTRSSFSNQPQHF.